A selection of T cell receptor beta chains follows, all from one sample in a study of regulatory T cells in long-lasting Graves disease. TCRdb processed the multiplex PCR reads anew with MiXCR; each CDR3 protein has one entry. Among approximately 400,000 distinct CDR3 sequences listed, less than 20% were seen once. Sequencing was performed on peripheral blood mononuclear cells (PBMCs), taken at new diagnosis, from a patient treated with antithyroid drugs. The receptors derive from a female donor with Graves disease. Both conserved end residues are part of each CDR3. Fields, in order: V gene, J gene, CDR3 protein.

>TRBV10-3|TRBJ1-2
CATTTLQQALYGYTF
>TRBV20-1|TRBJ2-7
CSAGLAGGEQYF
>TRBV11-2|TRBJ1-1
CASSWGVEAFF
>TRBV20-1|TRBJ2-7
CSAGDGSSYEQYF
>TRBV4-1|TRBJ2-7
CASSQEISYFYEQYF
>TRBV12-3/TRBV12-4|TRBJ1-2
CASSIRGISNYGYTF
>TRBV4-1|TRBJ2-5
CASSNHLTGQETQYF
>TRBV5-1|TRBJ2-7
CASRSAGGGYEQYF
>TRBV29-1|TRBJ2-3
CSVEDQSGVIDTQYF
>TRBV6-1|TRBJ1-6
CASSEQGRDSPLHF
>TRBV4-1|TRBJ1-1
CASSQGLVSEAFF
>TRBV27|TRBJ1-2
CASGAGDYRGYTF
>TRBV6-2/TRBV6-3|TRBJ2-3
CASSYSTVLSDTQYF
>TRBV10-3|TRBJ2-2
CAISERLAGGRPTGELFF
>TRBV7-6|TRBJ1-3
CASSLAATGGHSGNTIYF
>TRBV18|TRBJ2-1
CASSPPNLEQFF
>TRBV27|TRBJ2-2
CASSGGREAANTGELFF
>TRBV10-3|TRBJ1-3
CAISVGQGRGNTIYF
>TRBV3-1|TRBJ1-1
CASSQAGENTEAFF
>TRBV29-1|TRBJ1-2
CSVPRGQELSF
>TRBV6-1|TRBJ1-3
CASSEGLSGNTIYF
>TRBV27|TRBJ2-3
CASSFGSSTDTQYF
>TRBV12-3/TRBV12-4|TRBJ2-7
CASRDRRRWEQYF
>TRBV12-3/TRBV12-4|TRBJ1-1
CASSLSAGGDLAFF
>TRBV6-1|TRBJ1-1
CASTRGQLNTEAFF
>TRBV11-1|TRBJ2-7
CASSRDNYEQYF
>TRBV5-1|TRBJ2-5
CASSVGTSGGPGGETQYF
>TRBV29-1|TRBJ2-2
CSVESIGQGVTGELFF
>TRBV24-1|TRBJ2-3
CATSDTGRADTQYF
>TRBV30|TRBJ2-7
CASYRAGGYEQYF
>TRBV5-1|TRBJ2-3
CASSLEASGTDTQYF
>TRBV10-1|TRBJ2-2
CASSESVGAGELFF
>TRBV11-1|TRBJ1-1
CASSLYRDLNTEAFF
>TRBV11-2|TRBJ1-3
CASSPQSSGNTIYF
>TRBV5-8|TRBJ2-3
CASSLGQKFTDTQYF
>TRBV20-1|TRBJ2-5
CSASPEYQETQYF
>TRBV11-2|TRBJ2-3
CASSLDVGSDTQYF
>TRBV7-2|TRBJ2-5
CASSLGEGTQYF
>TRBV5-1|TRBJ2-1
CASSLSLGTPLKFF
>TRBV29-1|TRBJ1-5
CSVGTGEWGDSNQPQHF
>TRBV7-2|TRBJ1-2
CASSMESVGYTF